This TCR beta chain was sequenced in a study of shared clonotypes between healthy human individuals. Study outcomes and limitations: A reduction in generation probabilities was seen for non-shared clonotypes relative to those shared by all four donors. The donor pool, a small one, limited the genetic and exposure-history diversity represented. Some naive CD4 clonotypes, roughly 4.5%, turned up in common across a handful of donors.

Here immunoSEQ multiplex PCR was the method, and the copy in TCRdb shows in-frame clones only, minus some. The sample yields almost 750,000 clones, roughly 72% seen once. As to this clone: Its antigen is not identified.

Negatively enriched CD4+ T cells were divided by CD45RA into naive and memory. Germline loops: CDR1 SGHTA, CDR2 FQGTGA. V gave up 1 base and J gave up 0 bases, with 9 bases separating them. This CDR3 region has 15 residues. The sequence was obtained from a woman aged 25 to 39 in good health. The source material was memory CD4+ T cells sorted from blood. The subset is: CD45RA-negative fraction. This sequence joins TRBV7-3 and TRBJ1-1; TRBD1 might be the D (5 bases). DNA for the CDR3: TGTGCCAGCAGCTTAATGACAGAAGTGAACACTGAAGCTTTCTTT. Protein: CASSLMTEVNTEAFF.